The clone carrying this T cell receptor (beta chain) was recorded only once. Original processing notes: Using reference gene primer amplification, nucleated cell counts were estimated. Data came from immunoSEQ multiplex PCR; TCRdb stores just in-frame clones and leaves some out. That table furnishes V, J and clone size, whereas the DNA furnished D and trimming. This sample has a few hundred thousand clones, with more than 80% found just once. The data were obtained in a study of blood T cell repertoires in COVID-19. Whole-study context: Collection of acute and convalescent COVID-19 samples took place in the United States, Italy and Spain. Nucleic acid was either cDNA or gDNA, and it came from T cells, B-cell-depleted T cells, or PBMCs.

Patients in Seattle were enrolled during active infection, then followed longitudinally. Per the germline V gene, CDR1 is PRHDT and CDR2 is FYEKMQ (reference sequence). CDR3 length: 13 residues. V lost 1 base and J lost 10, with 11 bases in between. Sequencing was done on a sample of peripheral blood. The source of this sequence is a woman aged 30 to 39 with COVID-19, enrolled during active disease. V is TRBV13 and J is TRBJ2-1; D is undetermined. In DNA, the CDR3 is TGTGCCAGCAGCTTAGCCTATTCCCGGGAGCAGTTCTTC. Protein product: CASSLAYSREQFF.